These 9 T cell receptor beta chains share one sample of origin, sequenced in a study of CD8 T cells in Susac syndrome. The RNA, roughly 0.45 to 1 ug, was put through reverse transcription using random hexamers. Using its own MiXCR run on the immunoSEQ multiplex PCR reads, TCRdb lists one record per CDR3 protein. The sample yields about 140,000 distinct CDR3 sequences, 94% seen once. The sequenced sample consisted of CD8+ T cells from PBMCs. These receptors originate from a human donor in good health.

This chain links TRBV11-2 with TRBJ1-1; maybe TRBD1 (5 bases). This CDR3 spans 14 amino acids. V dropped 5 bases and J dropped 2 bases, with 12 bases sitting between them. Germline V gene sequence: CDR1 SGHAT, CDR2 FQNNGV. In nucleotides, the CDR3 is TGTGCCAGCAGCCCCGTGTGGGGCAACACTGAAGCTTTCTTT. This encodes CASSPVWGNTEAFF.

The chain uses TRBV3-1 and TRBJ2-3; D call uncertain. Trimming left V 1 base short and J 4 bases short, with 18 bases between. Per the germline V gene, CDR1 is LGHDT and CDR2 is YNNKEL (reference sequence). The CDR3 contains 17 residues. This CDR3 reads CASSQARTMRLPDTQYF. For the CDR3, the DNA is TGTGCCAGCAGCCAAGCGAGGACCATGCGGTTGCCAGATACGCAGTATTTT.

The CDR3, as DNA: TGCAGTGCTAGAGCGGGAGACAACACAGATACGCAGTATTTT. The encoded protein is CSARAGDNTDTQYF. The chain uses TRBV20-1 and TRBJ2-3, with D possibly TRBD2 on 6 matching bases. Per the germline V gene, CDR1 is DFQATT and CDR2 is SNEGSKA (reference sequence). The V and J ends lost 1 base and 2 bases respectively, with 10 bases between them. The CDR3 consists of 14 residues.

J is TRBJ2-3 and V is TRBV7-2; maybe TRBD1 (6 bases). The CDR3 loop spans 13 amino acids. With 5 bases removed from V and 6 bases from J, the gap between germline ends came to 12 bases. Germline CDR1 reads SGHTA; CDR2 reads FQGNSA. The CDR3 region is CASSHDRTDTQYF. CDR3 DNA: TGTGCCAGCAGCCATGACAGGACGGATACGCAGTATTTT. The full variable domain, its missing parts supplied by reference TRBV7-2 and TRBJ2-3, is GAGVSQSPSNKVTEKGKDVELRCDPISGHTALYWYRQSLGQGLEFLIYFQGNSAPDKSGLPSDRFSAERTGGSVSTLTIQRTQQEDSAVYLCASSHDRTDTQYFGPGTRLTVL.

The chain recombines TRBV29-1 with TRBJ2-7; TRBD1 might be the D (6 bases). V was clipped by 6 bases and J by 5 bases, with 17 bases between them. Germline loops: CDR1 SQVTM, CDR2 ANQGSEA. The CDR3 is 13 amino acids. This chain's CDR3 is CSVLGQSMNEQYF. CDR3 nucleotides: TGCAGCGTCCTTGGACAGAGCATGAACGAGCAGTACTTC.

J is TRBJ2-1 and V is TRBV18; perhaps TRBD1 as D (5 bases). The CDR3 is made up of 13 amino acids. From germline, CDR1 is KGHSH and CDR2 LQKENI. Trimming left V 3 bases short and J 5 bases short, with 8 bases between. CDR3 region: CASSPPGNNEQFF. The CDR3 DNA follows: TGTGCCAGCTCACCCCCAGGGAACAATGAGCAGTTCTTC.

The CDR3 sequence: CSAQNARGGTEAFF. The CDR3 nucleotides read TGCAGTGCTCAGAATGCTAGGGGGGGAACTGAAGCTTTCTTT. The chain carries TRBV20-1 and TRBJ1-1; TRBD1 might be the D (6 bases). V lost 5 bases and J lost 5, with 18 bases in between. The germline gives CDR1 DFQATT, CDR2 SNEGSKA (reference sequence). The CDR3 extends over 14 amino acids.

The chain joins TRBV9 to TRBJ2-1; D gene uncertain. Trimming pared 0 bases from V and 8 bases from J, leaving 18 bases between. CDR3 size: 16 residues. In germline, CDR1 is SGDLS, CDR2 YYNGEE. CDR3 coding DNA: TGTGCCAGCAGCGTAGAGGGCCTCACAGCTGGGGATGAGCAGTTCTTC. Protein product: CASSVEGLTAGDEQFF. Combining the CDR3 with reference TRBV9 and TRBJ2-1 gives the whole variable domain DSGVTQTPKHLITATGQRVTLRCSPRSGDLSVYWYQQSLDQGLQFLIQYYNGEERAKGNILERFSAQQFPDLHSELNLSSLELGDSALYFCASSVEGLTAGDEQFFGPGTRLTVL.

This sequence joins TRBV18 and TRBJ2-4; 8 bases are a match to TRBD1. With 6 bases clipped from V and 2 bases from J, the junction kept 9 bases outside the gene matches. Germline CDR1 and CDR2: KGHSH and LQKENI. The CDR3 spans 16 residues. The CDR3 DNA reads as TGTGCCAGCTCGGAAACAGGGGGATGGACCAAAAACATTCAGTACTTC. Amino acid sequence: CASSETGGWTKNIQYF.